This T cell receptor beta chain was identified in a study of shared clonotypes between healthy human individuals. As for the study in general: For every donor, three CD4 naive, three CD4 memory, two CD8 naive and one CD8 memory plates were used.

V lost 5 bases to trimming and J lost 6 bases; unmatched junction nucleotides: 9. This CDR3 is 14 amino acids long. Germline V gene sequence: CDR1 SGHVS, CDR2 FNYEAQ. None of the donors, who were healthy HIV-negative adults, had recently had acute infections or vaccinations. This table comes from immunoSEQ multiplex PCR, and its TCRdb copy is limited to in-frame clones, with some not included. The sample lists hundreds of thousands of clones, approximately 73% occurring once. The sample taken for sequencing was memory CD4+ T cells sorted from blood. Subset meaning: CD45RA-negative fraction. This TCR came from a woman in her 30s in good health. The rearrangement joins TRBV7-6 to TRBJ2-7, with 8 bases matching TRBD1. Here the CDR3 reads CASSGQGDVAEQYF. The CDR3, as DNA: TGTGCCAGCAGCGGACAGGGCGATGTAGCCGAGCAGTACTTC.